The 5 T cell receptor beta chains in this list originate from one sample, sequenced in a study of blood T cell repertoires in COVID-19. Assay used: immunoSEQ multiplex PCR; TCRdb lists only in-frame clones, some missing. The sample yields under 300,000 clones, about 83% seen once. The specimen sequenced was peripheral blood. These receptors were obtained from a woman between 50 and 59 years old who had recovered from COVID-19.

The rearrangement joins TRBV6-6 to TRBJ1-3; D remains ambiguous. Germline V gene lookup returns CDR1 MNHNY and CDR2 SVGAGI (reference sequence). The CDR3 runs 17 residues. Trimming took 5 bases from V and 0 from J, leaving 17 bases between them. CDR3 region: CASSLSPGGYSGNTIYF. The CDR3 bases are TGTGCCAGCAGTCTTAGCCCCGGCGGGTACTCTGGAAACACCATATATTTT.

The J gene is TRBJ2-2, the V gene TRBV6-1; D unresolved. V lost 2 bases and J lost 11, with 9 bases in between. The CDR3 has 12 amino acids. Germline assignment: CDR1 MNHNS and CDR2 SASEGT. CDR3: CASSESAPELFF. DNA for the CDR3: TGTGCCAGCAGTGAAAGCGCCCCCGAGCTGTTTTTT.

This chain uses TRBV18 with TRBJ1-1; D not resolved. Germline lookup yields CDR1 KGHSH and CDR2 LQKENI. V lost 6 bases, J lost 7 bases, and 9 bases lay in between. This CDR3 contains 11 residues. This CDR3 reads CASSYGSEAFF. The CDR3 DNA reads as TGTGCCAGCTCTTATGGGAGTGAAGCTTTCTTT.

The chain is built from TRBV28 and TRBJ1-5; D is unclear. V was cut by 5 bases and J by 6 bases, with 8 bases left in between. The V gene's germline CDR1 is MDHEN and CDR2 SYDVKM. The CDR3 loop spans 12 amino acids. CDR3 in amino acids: CASSITTQPQHF. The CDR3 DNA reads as TGTGCCAGCAGTATTACTACTCAGCCCCAGCATTTT.

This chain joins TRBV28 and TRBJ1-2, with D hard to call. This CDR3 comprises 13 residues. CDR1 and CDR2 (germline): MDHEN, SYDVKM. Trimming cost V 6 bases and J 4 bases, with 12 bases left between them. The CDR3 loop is CASRREGSYGYTF. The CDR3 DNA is TGTGCCAGCAGGAGGGAGGGAAGCTATGGCTACACCTTC.